The 25 T cell receptor beta chains below were found in one sample sequenced in a study of T cell responses to AZD1222 COVID-19 vaccine. TCRdb keeps only in-frame clones here, not all; method: immunoSEQ multiplex PCR. This sample carries approximately 60,000 clones, around nine tenths of them seen once, and the ten largest clones take 6.9%. The sequencing here drew on peripheral blood, taken 28 days after the second AZD1222 dose. Source of these receptors: an adult who received the AZD1222 COVID-19 vaccine.

This clone was seen a few times. The CDR3 DNA reads TGTGCCACCTTTTGCAGGGAGGAAGGAAACACCATATATTTT. The encoded protein is CATFCREEGNTIYF. The V and J genes are TRBV6-4 and TRBJ1-3, with D maybe TRBD1 (5 bases). The CDR3 spans 14 residues. CDR1 is MRHNA and CDR2 is SNTAGT in the germline V gene. The germline V and J ends were trimmed by 10 bases and 4 bases, with 17 bases remaining between them.

This clone has a handful of counts. V usage is TRBV7-3 and J usage is TRBJ1-2; D is uncertain. This CDR3 is 15 amino acids long. Germline lookup yields CDR1 SGHTA and CDR2 FQGTGA. Between the trimmed V and J ends, which lost 0 bases and 1 base, there was a span of 9 bases. For the CDR3, the DNA is TGTGCCAGCAGCTTAACCGGACGGAGTAACTATGGCTACACCTTC. Its protein product is CASSLTGRSNYGYTF.

For the CDR3, the DNA is TGCGCCAGCAGCCAAGATTGGGACGGGGTGGCTAGCAGAGGCACAGATACGCAGTATTTT. Its protein product is CASSQDWDGVASRGTDTQYF. V and J are TRBV4-3 and TRBJ2-3; either TRBD1 or TRBD2 may supply D (5 bases each). Germline V CDR1 and CDR2: LGHNA, YSLEER. The CDR3 length is 20 residues. V was cut by 0 bases and J by 1 base, with 23 bases left in between.

This chain uses TRBV3-1 (or the pseudogene TRBV3-2) with TRBJ2-7, with D possibly being TRBD1 or TRBD2 (5 bases each). This CDR3 spans 14 amino acids. Trimming removed 1 base from V and 5 bases from J, with 12 bases in between. The germline V gene encodes CDR1 LGHDT and CDR2 YNNKEL (reference sequence). In DNA, the CDR3 is TGTGCCAGCAGCCAAGGTGGGGGTGTCAACGAGCAGTACTTC. This gives the protein CASSQGGGVNEQYF.

This chain joins TRBV7-2 and TRBJ1-6; D unclear. Germline V gene data show CDR1 as SGHTA and CDR2 as FQGNSA. The length of the CDR3 is 13 residues. V dropped 4 bases and J dropped 7 bases, with 8 bases sitting between them. CDR3: CASSSTWNSPLHF. The CDR3 DNA follows: TGTGCCAGCAGCTCGACTTGGAATTCACCCCTCCACTTT. Full variable domain (remainder filled in from reference TRBV7-2 and TRBJ1-6): GAGVSQSPSNKVTEKGKDVELRCDPISGHTALYWYRQSLGQGLEFLIYFQGNSAPDKSGLPSDRFSAERTGGSVSTLTIQRTQQEDSAVYLCASSSTWNSPLHFGNGTRLTVT.

V gene TRBV7-9 combines with J gene TRBJ2-7, with 9 positions matching TRBD1. CDR3 length: 17 amino acids. The germline V gene has CDR1 SEHNR and CDR2 FQNEAQ (reference sequence). The J segment lost 4 bases and the V segment lost 6 bases, leaving 16 bases of the junction unmatched. The CDR3 bases are TGTGCCAGCAGTTATGGAAATCACAGGGGGCATGGGTACGAGCAGTACTTC. Its translation is CASSYGNHRGHGYEQYF.

The chain has TRBV28 and TRBJ1-5; 9 bases match TRBD1. V was clipped by 6 bases and J by 5 bases; unmatched bases: 11. The CDR3 is made up of 16 amino acids. CDR1 and CDR2 (germline): MDHEN, SYDVKM. CDR3 nucleotide sequence: TGTGCCAGCAGCTCCCCCGGACAGGGGCAACATCAGCCCCAGCATTTT. It encodes CASSSPGQGQHQPQHF.

This rearrangement joins TRBV5-1 to TRBJ1-1; perhaps TRBD1 as D (6 bases). CDR3 length: 17 amino acids. The V end lost 4 bases, the J end lost 4 bases, and 23 bases lay between the germline ends. Germline CDR1 and CDR2: SGHRS and YFSETQ. The CDR3, as DNA: TGCGCCAGCAGCCCGACCCTGAGAGGGGGTCACGGCACTGAAGCTTTCTTT. Protein: CASSPTLRGGHGTEAFF. The full variable domain, its missing parts supplied by reference TRBV5-1 and TRBJ1-1, is KAGVTQTPRYLIKTRGQQVTLSCSPISGHRSVSWYQQTPGQGLQFLFEYFSETQRNKGNFPGRFSGRQFSNSRSEMNVSTLELGDSALYLCASSPTLRGGHGTEAFFGQGTRLTVV.

V and J are TRBV28 and TRBJ1-2; 7 positions agree with TRBD1. V lost 2 bases and J lost 8; bases outside the gene matches: 2. CDR3 length equals 12 residues. Germline values: CDR1 MDHEN, CDR2 SYDVKM. The CDR3 region has the DNA TGTGCCAGCAGTTTACTGGACAGGGGCTACACCTTC. Translation gives CASSLLDRGYTF.

The chain combines TRBV3-1 (or the pseudogene TRBV3-2) with TRBJ2-1, with a tentative D call TRBD2 (6 bases). Germline CDR1 is LGHDT and CDR2 is YNNKEL (reference sequence). The V end was cut by 3 bases, the J end by 12 bases, with 18 bases between. CDR3 length: 14 residues. CDR3 in amino acids: CASSQAPLAAGQFF. Written as DNA, the CDR3 is TGTGCCAGCAGCCAGGCTCCCTTAGCGGCCGGGCAGTTCTTC.

V is TRBV11-2 and J is TRBJ1-2; D unresolved. V was clipped by 5 bases and J by 4 bases, with 20 bases between them. In germline, CDR1 is SGHAT, CDR2 FQNNGV. The CDR3 length is 16 residues. Written as DNA, the CDR3 is TGTGCCAGCAGCCCAACCCCACGGGGAGGGTTCTATGGCTACACCTTC. Translated: CASSPTPRGGFYGYTF.

The J gene is TRBJ1-1, the V gene TRBV7-9, with 9 bases identical to TRBD1. The germline V gene encodes CDR1 SEHNR and CDR2 FQNEAQ (reference sequence). J was trimmed by 3 bases and V by 6 bases; bases with no gene match: 8. The CDR3 consists of 15 residues. The CDR3 DNA sequence: TGTGCCAGCAGTTCACAGGGGGCGGGTCACACTGAAGCTTTCTTT. This translates into CASSSQGAGHTEAFF.

This clone occurred a few times. The CDR3, as DNA: TGTGCCAGCAGCCAAGATTGTCAATCTACGCAGTATTTT. The encoded protein is CASSQDCQSTQYF. The V gene is TRBV3-1 (or the pseudogene TRBV3-2), the J gene TRBJ2-3; D gene uncertain. Germline values: CDR1 LGHDT, CDR2 YNNKEL (reference sequence). The CDR3 covers 13 residues. Trimming left V 0 bases short and J 8 bases short, with 9 bases between.

The rearrangement joins TRBV28 to TRBJ1-2; 9 bases fit TRBD1. This CDR3 has 15 residues. Germline CDR1 MDHEN, CDR2 SYDVKM. The ends lost 4 bases at V and 8 bases at J; junction bases unmatched: 11. The CDR3 spells CASSSADRGSEGYTF. As DNA, the CDR3 is TGTGCCAGCAGTTCCGCGGACAGGGGATCTGAGGGCTACACCTTC.

The rearrangement links TRBV4-3 to TRBJ2-7; a weak D match, TRBD1 (6 bases). Germline loops: CDR1 LGHNA, CDR2 YSLEER. The V end lost 4 bases, the J end lost 2 bases, and 15 bases lay between the germline ends. This CDR3 is built from 15 residues. DNA of the CDR3: TGCGCCAGCAGCCGCACTTGGACAGACGCCTACGAGCAGTACTTC. Its translation: CASSRTWTDAYEQYF.

This chain links TRBV18 with TRBJ2-7, with TRBD2 matching 11 bases. The CDR3 totals 15 residues. The germline V gene has CDR1 KGHSH and CDR2 LQKENI. With 3 bases clipped from V and 2 bases from J, the junction kept 3 bases outside the gene matches. The CDR3 DNA follows: TGTGCCAGCTCACCTCCGGGACTAGCGGCCTACGAGCAGTACTTC. Translating it yields CASSPPGLAAYEQYF.

The V and J genes are TRBV19 and TRBJ1-5, with D possibly being TRBD1 (5 bases). Trimming cost V 5 bases and J 3 bases, with 11 bases left between them. Germline CDR1 LNHDA, CDR2 SQIVND (reference sequence). CDR3 size: 14 residues. CDR3 nucleotide sequence: TGTGCCAGTAGTCCCGTGGGGGTCAATCAGCCCCAGCATTTT. This codes for CASSPVGVNQPQHF.

The chain uses TRBV6-5 and TRBJ2-7; TRBD2 agrees at 7 bases. CDR1 and CDR2 (germline): MNHEY, SVGAGI. The J segment lost 4 bases and the V segment lost 0 bases, leaving 9 bases of the junction unmatched. The CDR3 has 16 amino acids. CDR3 sequence (DNA): TGTGCCAGCAGTTACTCTATTGGCGGGAGTAATTACGAGCAGTACTTC. Protein product: CASSYSIGGSNYEQYF.

CDR3 in DNA: TGCACCAGCAGCCAACGACTAGCGGGGTTCACGCAGTATTTT. Protein sequence: CTSSQRLAGFTQYF. This chain links TRBV1 with TRBJ2-3; the table's TRBD2 call for D was not verified on the DNA. TRBV1 is recorded as a pseudogene. The CDR3 runs 14 residues.

The chain carries TRBV5-1 and TRBJ2-1; possibly TRBD2 for D (6 bases). This CDR3 is built from 15 residues. V was clipped by 2 bases and J by 4 bases, with 13 bases between them. Germline loops: CDR1 SGHRS, CDR2 YFSETQ. This CDR3 is CASSFELASYNEQFF. The CDR3 nucleotides are TGCGCCAGCAGCTTCGAACTAGCCTCTTACAATGAGCAGTTCTTC.

V usage is TRBV14 and J usage is TRBJ2-1; unclear D gene. The CDR3 contains 12 residues. Trimming removed 0 bases at V and 11 bases at J, with 8 bases between. Germline assignment: CDR1 SGHDN and CDR2 FVKESK. The CDR3 loop is CASSQDRIKQFF. The CDR3 DNA reads TGTGCCAGCAGCCAAGACAGGATTAAGCAGTTCTTC.

This chain uses TRBV7-6 with TRBJ1-3; D possibly corresponds to TRBD1 (5 bases). The CDR3 length is 15 residues. The germline V and J ends were trimmed by 4 bases and 2 bases, with 12 bases remaining between them. Germline loops: CDR1 SGHVS, CDR2 FNYEAQ. Written as DNA, the CDR3 is TGTGCCAGCAGCTCCGGACCGGGGGCTGGAAACACCATATATTTT. Its protein is CASSSGPGAGNTIYF.

This chain links TRBV15 with TRBJ2-3; no reliable D call. Germline CDR1 and CDR2: LNHNV and YYDKDF (reference sequence). V gave up 8 bases and J gave up 1 base, with 13 bases separating them. The CDR3 length is 14 residues. As DNA, the CDR3 is TGTGCCACCCAGGTGACACCCGGCACAGATACGCAGTATTTT. Its protein product is CATQVTPGTDTQYF.

The chain uses TRBV6-5 and TRBJ2-7, with a weak D call TRBD1 (5 bases). The CDR3 has 15 amino acids. Germline V gene lookup returns CDR1 MNHEY and CDR2 SVGAGI. V was clipped by 2 bases and J by 3 bases, with 14 bases between them. The CDR3 sequence is CASSYGSGRGYEQYF. The CDR3 bases are TGTGCCAGCAGTTACGGGTCAGGAAGGGGCTACGAGCAGTACTTC.

CDR3 sequence: CASSLGGRTNEKLFF. As DNA, the CDR3 is TGCGCCAGCAGCTTGGGGGGGCGAACTAATGAAAAACTGTTTTTT. This chain links TRBV5-1 with TRBJ1-4; a possible D gene is TRBD1 (6 bases). Germline V lookup: CDR1 SGHRS, CDR2 YFSETQ. The CDR3 runs to 15 residues. V was clipped by 0 bases and J by 1 base, with 7 bases between them.